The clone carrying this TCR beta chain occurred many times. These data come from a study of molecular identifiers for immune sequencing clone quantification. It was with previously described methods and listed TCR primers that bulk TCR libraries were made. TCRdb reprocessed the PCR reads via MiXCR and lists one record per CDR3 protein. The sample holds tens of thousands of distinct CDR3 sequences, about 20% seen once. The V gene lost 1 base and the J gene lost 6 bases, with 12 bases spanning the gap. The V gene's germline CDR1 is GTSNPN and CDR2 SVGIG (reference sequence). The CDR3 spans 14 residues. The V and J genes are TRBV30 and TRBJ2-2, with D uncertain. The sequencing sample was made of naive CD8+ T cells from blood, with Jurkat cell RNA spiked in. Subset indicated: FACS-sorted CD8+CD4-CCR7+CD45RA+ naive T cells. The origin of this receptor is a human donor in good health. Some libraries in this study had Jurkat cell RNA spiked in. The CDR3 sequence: CAWSELSLAGELFF. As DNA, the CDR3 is TGTGCCTGGAGTGAACTATCGCTGGCCGGGGAGCTGTTTTTT. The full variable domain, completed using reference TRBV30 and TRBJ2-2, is SQTIHQWPATLVQPVGSPLSLECTVEGTSNPNLYWYRQAAGRGLQLLFYSVGIGQISSEVPQNLSASRPQDRQFILSSKKLLLSDSGFYLCAWSELSLAGELFFGEGSRLTVL.